The 17 T cell receptor beta chains reported below all come from one sample, sequenced in a study of Ad26.COV2.S vaccination and SARS-CoV-2 variants. The assay was immunoSEQ multiplex PCR, and TCRdb's table has in-frame clones only and misses some. The sample contains some 400,000 clones, about 91% of which appear only once. Treatment: roughly 19 received Ad26.COV2.S at low or high dose, single or two shots; about 5 received placebo; per-sample allocation not given. It was on day 63 after the first vaccine or placebo injection that samples were taken. Specimen: peripheral blood, collected in a trial of Ad26.COV2.S vaccine versus placebo. The receptors come from a person between 18 and 65 years old who received the Ad26.COV2.S COVID-19 vaccine or a placebo.

The V gene is TRBV28, the J gene TRBJ2-1, with TRBD2 matching 8 bases. V lost 6 bases and J lost 9; bases outside the gene matches: 10. Germline V gene lookup returns CDR1 MDHEN and CDR2 SYDVKM. The CDR3 totals 14 residues. This chain's CDR3 is CASRGSGRGGEQFF. DNA for the CDR3: TGTGCCAGCAGAGGAAGCGGGAGAGGGGGTGAGCAGTTCTTC.

The chain recombines TRBV18 with TRBJ2-2; tentative D call: TRBD1 (6 bases). V was trimmed by 2 bases and J by 1 base, leaving 8 bases between them. Germline CDR1 is KGHSH and CDR2 is LQKENI. This CDR3 is 15 amino acids long. The chain's CDR3 is CASSPKGVNTGELFF. Written as DNA, the CDR3 is TGTGCCAGCTCACCAAAGGGGGTGAACACCGGGGAGCTGTTTTTT.

V and J are TRBV5-1 and TRBJ2-3; 11 nucleotides match TRBD2. This CDR3 spans 15 amino acids. Germline V CDR1 and CDR2: SGHRS, YFSETQ. Germline trimming cut 4 bases from V and 6 bases from J; bases unmatched to any gene: 7. The CDR3 loop is CASSATSGSGDTQYF. The DNA of the CDR3 is TGCGCCAGCAGCGCCACTAGCGGGAGTGGGGATACGCAGTATTTT.

The rearrangement uses TRBV4-1 and TRBJ2-5; tentatively, D is TRBD1 or TRBD2 (5 bases each). The length of the CDR3 is 14 residues. Trimming stripped 3 bases from V and 1 base from J, with 9 bases between. CDR1 MGHRA and CDR2 YSYEKL come from the germline V gene. The CDR3 DNA follows: TGCGCCAGCAGCCACCCGGGACGCCAAGAGACCCAGTACTTC. Translated, it gives CASSHPGRQETQYF.

The V gene is TRBV3-1 (or the pseudogene TRBV3-2), the J gene TRBJ2-7; 8 positions agree with TRBD1. J lost 4 bases, V lost 0 bases, and 8 bases had no gene match. CDR3 size: 16 residues. The germline CDR1 and CDR2 sequences are LGHDT and YNNKEL (reference sequence). CDR3 nucleotides: TGTGCCAGCAGCCAAGAATTGAGGACAGGGTCTTACGAGCAGTACTTC. Amino acid sequence: CASSQELRTGSYEQYF.

The V and J genes are TRBV25-1 and TRBJ2-3; no definite D call. Trimming cost V 1 base and J 3 bases, with 11 bases left between them. Germline CDR1 MGHDK, CDR2 SYGVNS. This CDR3 region has 15 residues. CDR3: CASSESAPFTDTQYF. For the CDR3, the DNA is TGTGCCAGCAGTGAATCCGCCCCATTTACAGATACGCAGTATTTT. The variable domain in full, with the rest retrieved from reference TRBV25-1 and TRBJ2-3, is EADIYQTPRYLVIGTGKKITLECSQTMGHDKMYWYQQDPGMELHLIHYSYGVNSTEKGDLSSESTVSRIRTEHFPLTLESARPSHTSQYLCASSESAPFTDTQYFGPGTRLTVL.

The genes are TRBV30 and TRBJ1-3, with TRBD1 as a possible D gene (5 bases). Germline V gene data show CDR1 as GTSNPN and CDR2 as SVGIG (reference sequence). Trimming took 1 base from V and 0 from J, leaving 7 bases between them. The CDR3 has 14 amino acids. CDR3 protein: CAWSADSSGNTIYF. CDR3 sequence (DNA): TGTGCCTGGAGTGCAGACAGCTCTGGAAACACCATATATTTT.

V gene TRBV11-3 combines with J gene TRBJ2-2, with D hard to call. Trimming stripped 4 bases from V and 2 bases from J, with 2 bases between. The CDR3 length is 12 residues. Germline loops: CDR1 SGHNT, CDR2 YENEEA. CDR3 loop: CASSSNTGELFF. The CDR3 nucleotides are TGTGCCAGCAGCTCCAACACCGGGGAGCTGTTTTTT. The variable domain in full, with the rest retrieved from reference TRBV11-3 and TRBJ2-2, is EAGVVQSPRYKIIEKKQPVAFWCNPISGHNTLYWYLQNLGQGPELLIRYENEEAVDDSQLPKDRFSAERLKGVDSTLKIQPAELGDSAVYLCASSSNTGELFFGEGSRLTVL.

V is TRBV28 and J is TRBJ1-5; possible D gene TRBD1, 5 bases. The V gene's germline CDR1 is MDHEN and CDR2 SYDVKM. V was pared by 5 bases and J by 1 base, with 12 bases between. This CDR3 has 15 amino acids. As DNA, the CDR3 is TGTGCCAGCAGTCGGGACGCCTTAAGCAATCAGCCCCAGCATTTT. Translated: CASSRDALSNQPQHF.

The V gene is TRBV24-1, the J gene TRBJ2-3, with 12 bases matching TRBD2. CDR3 size: 14 residues. The germline gives CDR1 KGHDR, CDR2 SFDVKD. Losses at the gene ends were 4 bases for V and 7 bases for J; bases not matched to a gene: 2. CDR3 nucleotide sequence: TGTGCCACCAGTGAGACTAGCGGGAGTAATACGCAGTATTTT. Translated: CATSETSGSNTQYF.

The chain employs TRBV19 and TRBJ2-3, with TRBD2 identical over 10 bases. Per germline, CDR1 LNHDA and CDR2 SQIVND (reference sequence). This CDR3 region has 18 residues. The ends lost 3 bases at V and 2 bases at J; junction bases unmatched: 11. CDR3 sequence (DNA): TGTGCCAGTAGTATGTTTTGGGCTAGCGGGGGTCTCACAGATACGCAGTATTTT. Translating gives CASSMFWASGGLTDTQYF.

The chain employs TRBV7-9 and TRBJ2-5, with a possible D match to TRBD1 (7 bases). The CDR3 is made up of 15 amino acids. CDR1 is SEHNR, CDR2 FQNEAQ, per germline (reference sequence). V was trimmed by 2 bases and J by 5 bases, leaving 15 bases between them. Here the CDR3 DNA reads TGTGCCAGCAGCTTATCCACAGGGGCGGGGGAGACCCAGTACTTC. This translates into CASSLSTGAGETQYF.

The CDR3 reads CASSWGQGDQETQYF. The DNA for the CDR3 is TGTGCCAGCAGCTGGGGACAGGGGGACCAAGAGACCCAGTACTTC. This sequence joins TRBV7-9 and TRBJ2-5; 11 bases match TRBD1. The length of the CDR3 is 15 residues. The V segment lost 4 bases and the J segment 0 bases; nucleotides outside the gene matches: 1. Germline CDR1 is SEHNR and CDR2 is FQNEAQ (reference sequence).

The CDR3 bases are TGTGCTAGTGGTCCCGTATCGGGGGGCGCTTATAGCGGCTACACCTTC. The encoded protein is CASGPVSGGAYSGYTF. V usage is TRBV12-5 and J usage is TRBJ1-2, with a weak D call TRBD1 (6 bases). V gave up 5 bases and J gave up 8 bases, with 24 bases separating them. This CDR3 region has 16 residues. The germline V gene has CDR1 LGHNT and CDR2 FRNRAP.

The V and J genes are TRBV14 and TRBJ1-3; D unclear. The CDR3 covers 15 residues. The V end was cut by 0 bases, the J end by 2 bases, with 8 bases between. From germline, CDR1 is SGHDN and CDR2 FVKESK. The CDR3, as DNA: TGTGCCAGCAGCCAAGATTACGGGGCTGGAAACACCATATATTTT. Protein product: CASSQDYGAGNTIYF. The variable domain in full, completed from reference TRBV14 and TRBJ1-3, reads EAGVTQFPSHSVIEKGQTVTLRCDPISGHDNLYWYRRVMGKEIKFLLHFVKESKQDESGMPNNRFLAERTGGTYSTLKVQPAELEDSGVYFCASSQDYGAGNTIYFGEGSWLTVV.

J is TRBJ2-7 and V is TRBV6-5, with D tentatively TRBD1 (5 bases). The CDR3 runs to 14 residues. In germline, CDR1 is MNHEY, CDR2 SVGAGI. V lost 2 bases and J lost 4, with 12 bases in between. The CDR3: CASSYQGVRYEQYF. CDR3 nucleotide sequence: TGTGCCAGCAGTTACCAAGGGGTCCGGTACGAGCAGTACTTC.

A note on this clone: Different DNA sequences within this sample yield the same CDR3. The chain has TRBV4-3 and TRBJ2-3, with 7 positions matching TRBD2. Trimming removed 0 bases from V and 0 bases from J; junction bases left unmatched: 0. The CDR3 consists of 15 residues. The germline CDR1 and CDR2 sequences are LGHNA and YSLEER. The CDR3 sequence is CASSQEGGSTDTQYF. CDR3 DNA sequence: TGCGCCAGCAGCCAAGAGGGGGGGAGCACAGATACGCAGTATTTT.